The 27 T cell receptor beta chains below all came from one sample that was sequenced in a study of early T cells in non-severe SARS-CoV-2 infection. TCRdb passed the 5' RACE reads through MiXCR, listing each CDR3 protein once. The table includes tens of thousands of distinct CDR3 sequences, around 9.7% detected once. Sequenced sample: whole blood. The receptors stem from an adult who was a healthcare worker with PCR-confirmed SARS-CoV-2 infection or an uninfected control (not recorded which).

Ten or more counts support this clonotype. V usage is TRBV29-1 and J usage is TRBJ1-1, with 8 nucleotides matching TRBD1. From germline, CDR1 is SQVTM and CDR2 ANQGSEA. The CDR3 contains 12 residues. V shed 5 bases, J shed 4 bases, and the junction held 3 bases outside the gene matches. The CDR3 DNA sequence: TGCAGCGTTAGACAGGGGTTCACTGAAGCTTTCTTT. Translating it yields CSVRQGFTEAFF.

This chain connects TRBV19 to TRBJ1-4, with D hard to call. V lost 5 bases, J lost 0 bases, and 10 bases lay in between. Germline V CDR1 and CDR2: LNHDA, SQIVND (reference sequence). CDR3 length: 15 residues. Here the CDR3 DNA reads TGTGCCAGTAGTCTCTGGGCCGCAACTAATGAAAAACTGTTTTTT. Encoded protein: CASSLWAATNEKLFF. The whole variable domain, filled in from reference TRBV19 and TRBJ1-4, reads DGGITQSPKYLFRKEGQNVTLSCEQNLNHDAMYWYRQDPGQGLRLIYYSQIVNDFQKGDIAEGYSVSREKKESFPLTVTSAQKNPTAFYLCASSLWAATNEKLFFGSGTQLSVL.

The rearrangement uses TRBV7-6 and TRBJ2-2; 9 positions agree with TRBD1. The CDR3 is 16 amino acids. After removal of 3 bases from V and 8 bases from J, the junction contained 10 bases not matched to a gene. CDR1 and CDR2 from the germline V gene are SGHVS and FNYEAQ. CDR3 amino acids: CASSLGTGKFFGELFF. The CDR3 DNA is TGTGCCAGCAGCTTGGGGACAGGGAAGTTCTTTGGGGAGCTGTTTTTT.

This clonotype was observed a few times. J is TRBJ2-5 and V is TRBV5-4; D might be TRBD1 or TRBD2, each matching 6 bases. This CDR3 has 16 amino acids. The germline CDR1 and CDR2 sequences are SGHNT and YYREEE (reference sequence). V lost 1 base to trimming and J lost 2 bases, with 15 bases between them. CDR3 nucleotide sequence: TGTGCCAGCAGCTTGATGAGGGGGGAGGATCAAGAGACCCAGTACTTC. Translated, it gives CASSLMRGEDQETQYF.

The chain is built from TRBV4-2 and TRBJ2-5; 7 bases map to TRBD2. CDR1 is LGHNA and CDR2 is YNFKEQ in the germline V gene. J gave up 2 bases and V 0 bases, and 9 bases lay outside the gene matches. The CDR3 extends over 17 amino acids. As DNA, the CDR3 is TGTGCCAGCAGCCAAGATGTCGGGAACGGGGGGCAAGAGACCCAGTACTTC. Protein sequence: CASSQDVGNGGQETQYF.

This clonotype was counted many times. This chain uses TRBV4-1 with TRBJ2-3; unclear D gene. Trimming stripped 5 bases from V and 1 base from J, with 10 bases between. CDR1 and CDR2 from the germline V gene are MGHRA and YSYEKL. The CDR3 loop spans 14 amino acids. CDR3 residues: CASSNVAGTDTQYF. Here the CDR3 DNA reads TGCGCCAGCAGCAACGTAGCTGGCACAGATACGCAGTATTTT.

The rearrangement joins TRBV12-3 or TRBV12-4 to TRBJ2-5; 10 positions agree with TRBD1. Trimming took 5 bases from V and 6 from J; bases not matched to a gene: 9. The CDR3 length is 15 residues. The CDR3 protein is CASSLTGDRGKTQYF. In nucleotides, the CDR3 is TGTGCCAGCAGTCTCACTGGGGACAGGGGAAAGACCCAGTACTTC.

This clonotype was counted ten times or more. V is TRBV7-9 and J is TRBJ2-1; 13 positions match TRBD2. The CDR3 totals 15 residues. V shed 4 bases and J 8 bases; nucleotides not matched to a gene: 5. Germline values: CDR1 SEHNR, CDR2 FQNEAQ (reference sequence). CDR3 loop: CASSSGLAGADEQFF. The CDR3, as DNA: TGTGCCAGCAGCTCCGGACTAGCGGGGGCCGATGAGCAGTTCTTC.

This clonotype was seen many times. The rearrangement links TRBV18 to TRBJ1-2, with D perhaps TRBD1 (5 bases). Germline CDR1 is KGHSH and CDR2 is LQKENI. V shed 6 bases and J shed 0 bases, with 11 bases lying between them. The CDR3 totals 14 residues. The CDR3 DNA follows: TGTGCCAGCTCTTCCGGGACCGCTAACTATGGCTACACCTTC. It is translated as CASSSGTANYGYTF. Full variable domain (missing parts from reference TRBV18 and TRBJ1-2): NAGVMQNPRHLVRRRGQEARLRCSPMKGHSHVYWYRQLPEEGLKFMVYLQKENIIDESGMPKERFSAEFPKEGPSILRIQQVVRGDSAAYFCASSSGTANYGYTFGSGTRLTVV.

This clonotype was detected only a few times. This chain uses TRBV6-1 with TRBJ1-1; no reliable D call. Trimming removed 3 bases at V and 11 bases at J, with 16 bases between. This CDR3 has 13 residues. Looked up from germline, CDR1 is MNHNS and CDR2 is SASEGT. CDR3 sequence: CASSDGLTTWAFF. As DNA, the CDR3 is TGTGCCAGCAGTGACGGGCTGACTACTTGGGCTTTCTTT.

This clonotype was found a few times. J is TRBJ1-1 and V is TRBV3-1; unclear D gene. Trimming took off 1 base at V and 11 bases at J, with 11 bases between the two ends. Germline CDR1 is LGHDT and CDR2 is YNNKEL (reference sequence). The CDR3 totals 12 residues. The CDR3 region is CASSQGSQLAFF. In nucleotides, the CDR3 is TGTGCCAGCAGCCAAGGGAGTCAGCTTGCTTTCTTT.

The chain links TRBV10-1 to TRBJ1-1; no definite D call. The CDR3 covers 14 residues. The germline V and J ends were trimmed by 0 bases and 6 bases, with 11 bases remaining between them. Per the germline V gene, CDR1 is WNHNN and CDR2 is SYGVQD (reference sequence). This CDR3 is CASSESTGWAEAFF. CDR3 DNA: TGCGCCAGCAGTGAGTCGACGGGGTGGGCTGAAGCTTTCTTT.

This chain uses TRBV30 with TRBJ2-1; D is unclear. V was cut by 0 bases and J by 8 bases, with 17 bases left in between. This CDR3 region has 15 residues. The germline V gene encodes CDR1 GTSNPN and CDR2 SVGIG (reference sequence). The CDR3 DNA reads as TGTGCCTGGAGTGTACTCCTTGGGCAGGCGGATGAGCAGTTCTTC. This codes for CAWSVLLGQADEQFF.

This clonotype was detected a few times. Sequence at one end of the junction differs from germline and may be a read error. The chain is built from TRBV7-9 and TRBJ1-2; D uncertain. CDR3 length: 14 amino acids. Germline CDR1 SEHNR, CDR2 FQNEAQ (reference sequence). This CDR3 reads CASTLQTDDYGYTF. CDR3 DNA sequence: TGTGCCAGCACCTTACAAACAGATGACTATGGCTACACCTTC.

This clonotype was counted at least ten times. The CDR3 region has the DNA TGCGCCAGCAGCCCACCGGGACTAGCGGGGGCCAGGGGAGATACGCAGTATTTT. It specifies CASSPPGLAGARGDTQYF. The chain has TRBV5-1 and TRBJ2-3, with 14 positions matching TRBD2. V lost 4 bases and J lost 5; bases outside the gene matches: 12. Germline values: CDR1 SGHRS, CDR2 YFSETQ. The CDR3 runs 18 residues.

A few counts support this clonotype. The chain uses TRBV24-1 and TRBJ2-1; TRBD1 is a possible D gene (6 bases). V was cut by 9 bases and J by 8 bases, with 10 bases left in between. Germline CDR1 and CDR2: KGHDR and SFDVKD. This CDR3 contains 11 residues. CDR3 DNA sequence: TGTGCCACCCGCGAGGGGGATGAGCAGTTCTTC. Amino acid sequence: CATREGDEQFF.

As DNA, the CDR3 is TGTGCCAGCAGTTTATCGGGAAGCGGTAATTCACCCCTCCACTTT. It yields the protein CASSLSGSGNSPLHF. V usage is TRBV12-3 or TRBV12-4 and J usage is TRBJ1-6; D is uncertain. Trimming left V 2 bases short and J 6 bases short, with 11 bases between. This CDR3 has 15 amino acids.

This clonotype was seen a handful of times. The chain carries TRBV4-2 and TRBJ2-7; 11 positions match TRBD1. Trimming took 0 bases from V and 6 from J; bases not matched to a gene: 7. The CDR3 contains 16 residues. CDR1 and CDR2 from the germline V gene are LGHNA and YNFKEQ. The CDR3 DNA is TGTGCCAGCAGCCAAGATTGGACAGGGGGCAATCCCGAGCAGTACTTC. This translates into CASSQDWTGGNPEQYF.

This chain connects TRBV29-1 to TRBJ2-7; maybe TRBD1 (5 bases). The CDR3 covers 14 residues. CDR1 and CDR2 from the germline V gene are SQVTM and ANQGSEA. V was shortened by 6 bases and J by 4 bases, with 19 bases between the two germline ends. The CDR3 loop reads CSVSFDSLLYEQYF. CDR3 sequence (DNA): TGCAGCGTATCATTTGACAGTCTCCTTTACGAGCAGTACTTC.

The sample holds a few counts of this clonotype. The chain couples TRBV14 to TRBJ1-3; D gene ambiguous. Deletions cut 4 bases from V and 0 bases from J, with 4 bases between. From germline, CDR1 is SGHDN and CDR2 FVKESK. CDR3 length equals 13 residues. The CDR3 region has the DNA TGTGCCAGCAGCCCGTTCTCTGGAAACACCATATATTTT. Translating it yields CASSPFSGNTIYF. The whole variable domain, filled in from reference TRBV14 and TRBJ1-3, reads EAGVTQFPSHSVIEKGQTVTLRCDPISGHDNLYWYRRVMGKEIKFLLHFVKESKQDESGMPNNRFLAERTGGTYSTLKVQPAELEDSGVYFCASSPFSGNTIYFGEGSWLTVV.

The CDR3 DNA is TGTGCCACCAGCCCTAGACCGGGGGATCGCACAGATACGCAGTATTTT. Translating it yields CATSPRPGDRTDTQYF. The rearrangement links TRBV15 to TRBJ2-3; maybe TRBD2 (6 bases). V was clipped by 5 bases and J by 1 base, with 16 bases between them. In germline, CDR1 is LNHNV, CDR2 YYDKDF (reference sequence). The CDR3 has 16 residues.

The sample holds a few counts of this clonotype. In this CDR3 the conserved last residue, phenylalanine or tryptophan, is missing, so a read error is likely. The DNA is left out, because the CDR3 cannot be placed on it with certainty; the CDR3 is given as TCRdb lists it. The chain is built from TRBV2 and TRBJ1-1; no DNA check was done on the table's D call, TRBD1. Germline V gene sequence: CDR1 SNHLY, CDR2 FYNNEI. The CDR3 is 12 residues long, counting both termini. CDR3 sequence: CASGGTGVVGLL.

This clonotype was observed a handful of times. The chain links TRBV10-1 to TRBJ2-2; the D gene is possibly TRBD1 (6 bases). The germline V gene has CDR1 WNHNN and CDR2 SYGVQD (reference sequence). The CDR3 sequence is 16 residues long. With 2 bases removed from V and 5 bases from J, the gap between germline ends came to 15 bases. CDR3 nucleotide sequence: TGCGCCAGCAGTGAGAGGACAGCGAAGACTACCGGGGAGCTGTTTTTT. Translating gives CASSERTAKTTGELFF.

This CDR3 is CSALLTENYGYTF. CDR3 bases: TGCAGTGCTCTACTGACAGAAAACTATGGCTACACCTTC. This chain uses TRBV20-1 with TRBJ1-2; weak D call: TRBD1 (5 bases). The CDR3 has 13 residues. V was shortened by 5 bases and J by 2 bases, with 12 bases between the two germline ends. CDR1 and CDR2 (germline): DFQATT, SNEGSKA (reference sequence).

In its sample, this clonotype was seen a few times. V is TRBV5-5 and J is TRBJ2-5; D may be TRBD2 (6 bases). Germline CDR1 SGHKS, CDR2 YYEKEE (reference sequence). This CDR3 has 13 amino acids. With 3 bases removed from V and 0 bases from J, the gap between germline ends came to 6 bases. CDR3 protein: CASSWRDQETQYF. Here the CDR3 DNA reads TGTGCCAGCAGCTGGAGGGACCAAGAGACCCAGTACTTC.

The V and J genes are TRBV7-9 and TRBJ1-1, with no clear D. The V gene's germline CDR1 is SEHNR and CDR2 FQNEAQ (reference sequence). This CDR3 is built from 14 residues. V was shortened by 1 base and J by 6 bases, with 12 bases between the two germline ends. Here the CDR3 DNA reads TGTGCCAGCAGCTTAGATTCGGGCCTCGCTGAAGCTTTCTTT. This translates into CASSLDSGLAEAFF.

The genes are TRBV18 and TRBJ2-5; the D is unclear. V was shortened by 3 bases and J by 4 bases, with 9 bases between the two germline ends. Germline-derived CDR1 and CDR2 are KGHSH and LQKENI. This CDR3 contains 13 residues. The DNA of the CDR3 is TGTGCCAGCTCACCTAACCCAGCAGAGACCCAGTACTTC. It specifies CASSPNPAETQYF. Variable domain in full (rest from reference TRBV18 and TRBJ2-5): NAGVMQNPRHLVRRRGQEARLRCSPMKGHSHVYWYRQLPEEGLKFMVYLQKENIIDESGMPKERFSAEFPKEGPSILRIQQVVRGDSAAYFCASSPNPAETQYFGPGTRLLVL.